This is a list of T cell receptor beta chains from one sample in a study of blood T cell repertoires in COVID-19. Sequenced by immunoSEQ multiplex PCR; TCRdb stores in-frame clones only, minus some. The top ten clones hold approximately 2.1% of a sample with about 400,000 clones, roughly 86% of them seen once. Sample: PBMCs or T cells enriched from blood (not recorded which). The receptors derive from a woman aged 40 to 49 with acute COVID-19. The conserved cysteine and the conserved F or W are not part of the CDR3 here. Fields, in order: CDR3 protein, V gene, CDR3 length, J gene, clone size. Size is stated for part of the rows, as once, few or many counts, or as a class when the clone is expanded.

ASSPRTSLENEQF,TRBV18,13,TRBJ2-1,-
ASSLTDNEQF,TRBV7-9,10,TRBJ2-1,few
ASSPLGSGLTNTEAF,TRBV14,15,TRBJ1-1,few
ASRDRHNSPLH,TRBV19,11,TRBJ1-6,-
ASSHPDRGMYYGYT,TRBV4-2,14,TRBJ1-2,-
ASSPSTGLSGNTIY,TRBV5-1,14,TRBJ1-3,-
ASSDRMNTEAF,TRBV5-7,11,TRBJ1-1,-
ASSLSENTEAF,TRBV7-8,11,TRBJ1-1,-
ASSEIGGVETQY,TRBV6-1,12,TRBJ2-5,-
ATGGGPDNYGYT,TRBV24-1,12,TRBJ1-2,few
ASSKTPWTVNTEAF,TRBV18,14,TRBJ1-1,-
ASSWMPGLSTDTQY,TRBV5-6,14,TRBJ2-3,-
ASSPSGVANYGYT,TRBV9,13,TRBJ1-2,-
ASSQGAIYTEAF,TRBV3-1/TRBV3-2,12,TRBJ1-1,-
ASSETGGGQSGYT,TRBV6-1,13,TRBJ1-2,-
ATSGAGDQPQH,TRBV24-1,11,TRBJ1-5,-
ASSFNGGVYNEQF,TRBV27,13,TRBJ2-1,-
ASSDRDRVGQPQH,TRBV6-2/TRBV6-3,13,TRBJ1-5,-
ASSVGLAGQETQY,TRBV7-9,13,TRBJ2-5,-
ASSSKTSGKQF,TRBV7-9,11,TRBJ2-1,-
ASSETPVYGYT,TRBV2,11,TRBJ1-2,-
ASTLAGDVDTQY,TRBV19,12,TRBJ2-3,once
AISEPGTGGTDTQY,TRBV10-3,14,TRBJ2-3,-
ASSQSLSGGYT,TRBV3-1/TRBV3-2,11,TRBJ1-2,-
ASRLDRGIYNEQF,TRBV27,13,TRBJ2-1,-
ASSLVASGGAGDTQY,TRBV5-1,15,TRBJ2-3,-
ASHPGSSTDTQY,TRBV2,12,TRBJ2-3,-
ASSPNRQAGSGYT,TRBV4-1,13,TRBJ1-2,-
ASSSRDRGEQY,TRBV5-8,11,TRBJ2-7,-
ASSSPGRPQH,TRBV5-6,10,TRBJ1-5,-
ASRDQGGRYEQY,TRBV5-1,12,TRBJ2-7,-
AWSQGDASQPQH,TRBV30,12,TRBJ1-5,once
ASSPIGDEQF,TRBV18,10,TRBJ2-1,once
ALGEETQY,TRBV6-5,8,TRBJ2-5,-
SASSSGGTDTQY,TRBV20-1,12,TRBJ2-3,-
ASSRYRDSGYT,TRBV19,11,TRBJ1-2,-
ASSSQTTGHEQF,TRBV11-2,12,TRBJ2-1,-
ASRTDRFRNQPQH,TRBV9,13,TRBJ1-5,-
ASSSAAGRAGELF,TRBV5-1,13,TRBJ2-2,once
ASSLSWTGVYGYT,TRBV27,13,TRBJ1-2,-
ASSEQGAREQY,TRBV2,11,TRBJ2-7,once
ATSRDPSSFNEQY,TRBV15,13,TRBJ2-7,-
ASSLGTSSQF,TRBV5-4,10,TRBJ2-1,once
ASSSGVYEQY,TRBV7-2,10,TRBJ2-7,-
ARSSTAENTGELF,TRBV5-3,13,TRBJ2-2,once
ASSPAGGDLQF,TRBV3-1/TRBV3-2,11,TRBJ2-1,-
ASSQEPRGRGLFYGYT,TRBV3-1/TRBV3-2,16,TRBJ1-2,once
ASSPPGQRGNYGYT,TRBV18,14,TRBJ1-2,once
ASKRTGSYEQY,TRBV2,11,TRBJ2-7,-
ASSLQAGNTEAF,TRBV7-9,12,TRBJ1-1,once
ASSLNEGFSGNTIY,TRBV7-9,14,TRBJ1-3,once
ASSDGGGLYNEQF,TRBV2,13,TRBJ2-1,once
ASSLYYEQF,TRBV12-3/TRBV12-4,9,TRBJ2-1,-
ASSLGTAQNTEAF,TRBV5-1,13,TRBJ1-1,-
ASREGPLSTEAF,TRBV2,12,TRBJ1-1,-